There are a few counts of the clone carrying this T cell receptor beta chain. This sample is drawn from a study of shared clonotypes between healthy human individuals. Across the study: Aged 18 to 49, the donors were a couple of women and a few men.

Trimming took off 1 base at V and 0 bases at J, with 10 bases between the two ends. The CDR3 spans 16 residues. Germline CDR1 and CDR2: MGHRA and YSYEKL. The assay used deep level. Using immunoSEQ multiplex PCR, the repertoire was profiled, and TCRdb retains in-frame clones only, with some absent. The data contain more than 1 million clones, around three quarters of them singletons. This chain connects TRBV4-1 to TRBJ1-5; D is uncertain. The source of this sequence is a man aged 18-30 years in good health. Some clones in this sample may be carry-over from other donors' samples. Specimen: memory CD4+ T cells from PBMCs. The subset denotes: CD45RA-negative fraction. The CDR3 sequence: CASSQGLAYSNQPQHF. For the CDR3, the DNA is TGCGCCAGCAGCCAAGGTCTCGCGTATAGCAATCAGCCCCAGCATTTT.